This TCR beta chain was identified during a study of spatial heterogeneity in lung cancer. General study results and limits: The estimated TCR-seq coverage of tumor T cells amounted to approximately 7.3% when looking at alpha chains and more than 11% when looking at beta chains. Within tumors, counts of expanded alpha and beta TCRs tracked tumor mutation counts.

This clonotype appeared many times. What it binds is unknown. TCRdb independently ran MiXCR on the 5' RACE reads; one entry per CDR3 protein. The sample carries some 23,000 distinct CDR3 sequences, 6.4% recorded once. Time point defined: sample taken at primary tumor resection. The source of this sequence is a male donor with early-stage non-small cell lung cancer. Material: lung tumor tissue, obtained at surgery.

The CDR3 sequence is CASSYTVTYEQYF. The DNA for the CDR3 is TGTGCCAGCAGCTATACAGTAACCTACGAGCAGTACTTC. The chain links TRBV6-2 or TRBV6-3 to TRBJ2-7; D is undetermined. The CDR3 runs to 13 residues. Germline V gene lookup returns CDR1 MNHEY and CDR2 SVGEGT. V gave up 6 bases and J gave up 2 bases, with 11 bases separating them.